A selection of T cell receptor beta chains follows, all from one sample in a study of blood T cell repertoires in COVID-19. Generated by immunoSEQ multiplex PCR, the TCRdb table keeps only in-frame clones and is missing some. The sample lists roughly 31,000 clones, around 89% occurring once. Sample: peripheral blood. These receptors all come from a man aged 80 or over with acute or convalescent COVID-19. CDR3s include the opening cysteine and the closing phenylalanine or tryptophan. Fields, in order: clone size, V gene, D gene, J gene, CDR3 DNA, CDR3 protein. D genes are given only for firm matches. Expanded clones are given a class, and other clones once, few, many or no size at all.

clone size: once
V gene: TRBV18
D gene: TRBD1
J gene: TRBJ2-1
CDR3 DNA: TGTGCCAGCTCAGCCGACAGGGGAGCTTACAATGAGCAGTTCTTC
CDR3 protein: CASSADRGAYNEQFF

clone size: once
V gene: TRBV18
D gene: TRBD1
J gene: TRBJ1-6
CDR3 DNA: TGTGCCAGCTCACCACCCGGAAACAGGGGTAATTCACCCCTCCACTTT
CDR3 protein: CASSPPGNRGNSPLHF

clone size: .
V gene: TRBV19
D gene: .
J gene: TRBJ2-1
CDR3 DNA: TGTGCCAGTAGTTTCCCAGGGTTAACGGGCAATGAGCAGTTCTTC
CDR3 protein: CASSFPGLTGNEQFF

clone size: .
V gene: TRBV29-1
D gene: TRBD1
J gene: TRBJ1-1
CDR3 DNA: TGCAGCGGGACAGGTTGGAACACTGAAGCTTTCTTT
CDR3 protein: CSGTGWNTEAFF

clone size: once
V gene: TRBV30
D gene: .
J gene: TRBJ1-6
CDR3 DNA: TGTGCCTGGAACGAGGGTGCGAATTCACCCCTCCACTTT
CDR3 protein: CAWNEGANSPLHF

clone size: few
V gene: TRBV7-9
D gene: .
J gene: TRBJ1-1
CDR3 DNA: TGTGCCAGCACGACGAGTCGTGCCGAGAACACTGAAGCTTTCTTT
CDR3 protein: CASTTSRAENTEAFF

clone size: .
V gene: TRBV27
D gene: TRBD1
J gene: TRBJ1-1
CDR3 DNA: TGTGCCAGCAGTCCACGAGTTTCAGGGGGGAACACTGAAGCTTTCTTT
CDR3 protein: CASSPRVSGGNTEAFF

clone size: .
V gene: TRBV11-2
D gene: .
J gene: TRBJ1-1
CDR3 DNA: TGTGCCAGCAGCTCGAGGATGGGGAACACTGAAGCTTTCTTT
CDR3 protein: CASSSRMGNTEAFF

clone size: .
V gene: TRBV10-2
D gene: TRBD1
J gene: TRBJ1-2
CDR3 DNA: TGCGCCAGCAGCATGACAGGGAACTATGGCTACACCTTC
CDR3 protein: CASSMTGNYGYTF

clone size: .
V gene: TRBV14
D gene: TRBD2
J gene: TRBJ2-3
CDR3 DNA: TGTGCCAGCAGCGACCCGGGACTAGTAGGCACAGATACGCAGTATTTT
CDR3 protein: CASSDPGLVGTDTQYF

clone size: once
V gene: TRBV15
D gene: .
J gene: TRBJ1-5
CDR3 DNA: TGTGCCACCAGCAGAGATCCCCTCCAGCCCCAGCATTTT
CDR3 protein: CATSRDPLQPQHF

clone size: .
V gene: TRBV25-1
D gene: TRBD1
J gene: TRBJ1-2
CDR3 DNA: TGTGCCAGCACAGGGGGAGATGGCTACACCTTC
CDR3 protein: CASTGGDGYTF

clone size: .
V gene: TRBV18
D gene: TRBD1
J gene: TRBJ2-1
CDR3 DNA: TGTGCCAGCTCACCGGGACAGGGATCCTACAATGAGCAGTTCTTC
CDR3 protein: CASSPGQGSYNEQFF

clone size: .
V gene: TRBV15
D gene: .
J gene: TRBJ1-2
CDR3 DNA: TGTGCCACCAGTTCCATATCACAGGTCTACTATGGCTACACCTTC
CDR3 protein: CATSSISQVYYGYTF

clone size: .
V gene: TRBV5-6
D gene: .
J gene: TRBJ1-6
CDR3 DNA: TGTGCCAGCAGCGCGTCTGGGCGGGGTAATTCACCCCTCCACTTT
CDR3 protein: CASSASGRGNSPLHF

clone size: .
V gene: TRBV6-4
D gene: TRBD2
J gene: TRBJ2-7
CDR3 DNA: TGTGCCAGCGGGAGCGGGGGCTACTACGAGCAGTACTTC
CDR3 protein: CASGSGGYYEQYF

clone size: .
V gene: TRBV9
D gene: TRBD1
J gene: TRBJ2-4
CDR3 DNA: TGTGCCAGCAGCGAGGGGACAGGGGGCTACAAAAACATTCAGTACTTC
CDR3 protein: CASSEGTGGYKNIQYF

clone size: .
V gene: TRBV2
D gene: TRBD1
J gene: TRBJ1-1
CDR3 DNA: TGTGCCAGCAGACCCGAGACAGGGGCGACTGAAGCTTTCTTT
CDR3 protein: CASRPETGATEAFF

clone size: .
V gene: TRBV7-9
D gene: .
J gene: TRBJ2-2
CDR3 DNA: TGTGCCAGCCTGGCAGGGCCCACCTTGGACACCGGGGAGCTGTTTTTT
CDR3 protein: CASLAGPTLDTGELFF

clone size: .
V gene: TRBV7-8
D gene: .
J gene: TRBJ1-5
CDR3 DNA: TGTGCCAGCAGCTTTCAGGACAGTCCGAGGCCCCCCCAGCATTTT
CDR3 protein: CASSFQDSPRPPQHF

clone size: .
V gene: TRBV6-4
D gene: .
J gene: TRBJ1-5
CDR3 DNA: TGTGCCAGCAGTGACTTCTCCCAGGGCCAGCCCCAGCATTTT
CDR3 protein: CASSDFSQGQPQHF

clone size: .
V gene: TRBV5-4
D gene: TRBD1
J gene: TRBJ2-5
CDR3 DNA: TGTGCCAGCAGCCCCGGGACAGGGGTCGGGCAAGAGACCCAGTACTTC
CDR3 protein: CASSPGTGVGQETQYF

clone size: .
V gene: TRBV14
D gene: .
J gene: TRBJ1-5
CDR3 DNA: TGTGCCAGCAGCCAATCAGTCTTTCAGCCCCAGCATTTT
CDR3 protein: CASSQSVFQPQHF

clone size: few
V gene: TRBV6-1
D gene: .
J gene: TRBJ1-2
CDR3 DNA: TGTGCCAGCAGTGAGGAACAGATCTATGGCTACACCTTC
CDR3 protein: CASSEEQIYGYTF

clone size: .
V gene: TRBV5-1
D gene: TRBD2
J gene: TRBJ2-5
CDR3 DNA: TGCGCCAGCAGTCTGGCTGGACTAGCTGCCTCTAAAGAGACCCAGTACTTC
CDR3 protein: CASSLAGLAASKETQYF

clone size: .
V gene: TRBV5-4
D gene: TRBD2
J gene: TRBJ2-2
CDR3 DNA: TGTGCCAGCAGCCCGGGACTAGCAATCGGGGAGCTGTTTTTT
CDR3 protein: CASSPGLAIGELFF

clone size: .
V gene: TRBV11-3
D gene: .
J gene: TRBJ2-6
CDR3 DNA: TGTGCCAGCAGCCTCTCTGGGGCCAACGTCCTGACTTTC
CDR3 protein: CASSLSGANVLTF

clone size: .
V gene: TRBV3-1/TRBV3-2
D gene: .
J gene: TRBJ2-5
CDR3 DNA: TGTGCCAGCAGCCAAGTAGGGGGGGAAGAGACCCAGTACTTC
CDR3 protein: CASSQVGGEETQYF

clone size: .
V gene: TRBV14
D gene: .
J gene: TRBJ2-1
CDR3 DNA: TGTGCCAGCAGCCAAGGGACAGTCAATGAGCAGTTCTTC
CDR3 protein: CASSQGTVNEQFF

clone size: .
V gene: TRBV7-8
D gene: TRBD1
J gene: TRBJ2-5
CDR3 DNA: TGTGCCAGCAGCTTAGATGGACAGGGGGCTATGGAGACCCAGTACTTC
CDR3 protein: CASSLDGQGAMETQYF

clone size: .
V gene: TRBV2
D gene: .
J gene: TRBJ2-7
CDR3 DNA: TGTGCCAGCAGTGACACTTTCGAGCAGTACTTC
CDR3 protein: CASSDTFEQYF

clone size: .
V gene: TRBV24-1
D gene: TRBD1
J gene: TRBJ2-3
CDR3 DNA: TGTGCCACCAGTGATTTCCGACGGGGACAGTGGGCAGATACGCAGTATTTT
CDR3 protein: CATSDFRRGQWADTQYF

clone size: .
V gene: TRBV6-5
D gene: TRBD1
J gene: TRBJ1-1
CDR3 DNA: TGTGCCAGCAGACTGGGACAGGGGGCGACTGAAGCTTTCTTT
CDR3 protein: CASRLGQGATEAFF

clone size: few
V gene: TRBV19
D gene: TRBD1
J gene: TRBJ1-5
CDR3 DNA: TGTGCCAGTAGCCCGACAGGGCTCACGGGCAATCAGCCCCAGCATTTT
CDR3 protein: CASSPTGLTGNQPQHF

clone size: .
V gene: TRBV15
D gene: TRBD1
J gene: TRBJ2-2
CDR3 DNA: TGTGCCACCAGGGATTCTTCCGGGACAGGAAAAACCGGGGAGCTGTTTTTT
CDR3 protein: CATRDSSGTGKTGELFF

clone size: .
V gene: TRBV27
D gene: TRBD1
J gene: TRBJ2-3
CDR3 DNA: TGTGCCAGCCGACCACAGACAGGGGTTATTACAGATACGCAGTATTTT
CDR3 protein: CASRPQTGVITDTQYF

clone size: .
V gene: TRBV7-9
D gene: .
J gene: TRBJ2-2
CDR3 DNA: TGTGCCAGCAGCCAGACAGCCAACACCGGGGAGCTGTTTTTT
CDR3 protein: CASSQTANTGELFF

clone size: .
V gene: TRBV5-5
D gene: .
J gene: TRBJ1-3
CDR3 DNA: TGTGCCAGCAGCTTGGCCTGGACAACCTCTGGAAACACCATATATTTT
CDR3 protein: CASSLAWTTSGNTIYF

clone size: .
V gene: TRBV19
D gene: TRBD1
J gene: TRBJ1-2
CDR3 DNA: TGTGCCAGTAGCCAGGGGGGCGGTGCTGGCTACACCTTC
CDR3 protein: CASSQGGGAGYTF

clone size: .
V gene: TRBV30
D gene: TRBD1
J gene: TRBJ2-2
CDR3 DNA: TGTGCCTCCTCCAGGGGACAGGGCATCGGGGAGCTGTTTTTT
CDR3 protein: CASSRGQGIGELFF

clone size: .
V gene: TRBV29-1
D gene: .
J gene: TRBJ1-1
CDR3 DNA: TGCAGCGTTGCAGCTTTTGAGGGCACTGAAGCTTTCTTT
CDR3 protein: CSVAAFEGTEAFF

clone size: once
V gene: TRBV7-9
D gene: TRBD2
J gene: TRBJ2-1
CDR3 DNA: TGTGCCAGCAGCCCGACGACTAGCGGGGGGGTCAATGAGCAGTTCTTC
CDR3 protein: CASSPTTSGGVNEQFF

clone size: few
V gene: TRBV24-1
D gene: .
J gene: TRBJ2-4
CDR3 DNA: TGTGCCACCAACGCCCACAGAGCCAAAAACATTCAGTACTTC
CDR3 protein: CATNAHRAKNIQYF

clone size: .
V gene: TRBV6-4
D gene: .
J gene: TRBJ2-1
CDR3 DNA: TGTGCCAGCAGCGGGCGGGCTTGGGGGGAGGATGAGCAGTTCTTC
CDR3 protein: CASSGRAWGEDEQFF

clone size: once
V gene: TRBV30
D gene: .
J gene: TRBJ2-5
CDR3 DNA: TGTGCCTGGAGTGTACCGACTAGTTTTCGAGAGACCCAGTACTTC
CDR3 protein: CAWSVPTSFRETQYF

clone size: .
V gene: TRBV2
D gene: .
J gene: TRBJ1-6
CDR3 DNA: TGTGCCAGCAGTGGTAGTTCACCCCTCCACTTT
CDR3 protein: CASSGSSPLHF

clone size: .
V gene: TRBV2
D gene: .
J gene: TRBJ2-5
CDR3 DNA: TGTGCCAGCAGTGGCACAACCCACAAACCAAGAGAGACCCAGTACTTC
CDR3 protein: CASSGTTHKPRETQYF

clone size: few
V gene: TRBV27
D gene: .
J gene: TRBJ2-2
CDR3 DNA: TGTGCCAGCAGTCCCCTCGGGACGAACACCGGGGAGCTGTTTTTT
CDR3 protein: CASSPLGTNTGELFF

clone size: once
V gene: TRBV7-8
D gene: .
J gene: TRBJ1-6
CDR3 DNA: TGTGCCAGCAGCTTAGAAGCCCTAGAGTTTGGATCCTATAATTCACCCCTCCACTTT
CDR3 protein: CASSLEALEFGSYNSPLHF

clone size: .
V gene: TRBV7-8
D gene: .
J gene: TRBJ1-2
CDR3 DNA: TGTGCCAGCAGCTTGGGGGGCGGGGGATCGAAAACCTATGGCTACACCTTC
CDR3 protein: CASSLGGGGSKTYGYTF

clone size: .
V gene: TRBV11-2
D gene: .
J gene: TRBJ1-1
CDR3 DNA: TGTGCCAGCAGACCCCAGGGTTTCACTGAAGCTTTCTTT
CDR3 protein: CASRPQGFTEAFF

clone size: .
V gene: TRBV30
D gene: TRBD2
J gene: TRBJ2-7
CDR3 DNA: TGTGCCTGGAGTCCAATCATATCGGGGGGGCCTTACGAGCAGTACTTC
CDR3 protein: CAWSPIISGGPYEQYF

clone size: .
V gene: TRBV18
D gene: TRBD1
J gene: TRBJ2-5
CDR3 DNA: TGTGCCAGCTCACCAGGACAGGGGGGCGAGACCCAGTACTTC
CDR3 protein: CASSPGQGGETQYF

clone size: .
V gene: TRBV5-1
D gene: TRBD1
J gene: TRBJ2-7
CDR3 DNA: TGCGCCAGCAGCACAGATACAGGGGCGCCGCGAGAGCAGTACTTC
CDR3 protein: CASSTDTGAPREQYF

clone size: .
V gene: TRBV7-9
D gene: TRBD1
J gene: TRBJ1-6
CDR3 DNA: TGTGCCAGCAGCGCTGGACAGGGGATTAATTCACCCCTCCACTTT
CDR3 protein: CASSAGQGINSPLHF

clone size: .
V gene: TRBV7-2
D gene: .
J gene: TRBJ2-7
CDR3 DNA: TGTGCCGTTCTATCCATTGCCTCCTACGAGCAGTACTTC
CDR3 protein: CAVLSIASYEQYF

clone size: .
V gene: TRBV7-2
D gene: .
J gene: TRBJ1-1
CDR3 DNA: TGTGCCAGCAGCTTCCGACAGAACACTGAAGCTTTCTTT
CDR3 protein: CASSFRQNTEAFF

clone size: .
V gene: TRBV19
D gene: TRBD1
J gene: TRBJ2-7
CDR3 DNA: TGTGCCAGTAGTCACCCGGGACAGGGTACCTTCGAGCAGTACTTC
CDR3 protein: CASSHPGQGTFEQYF

clone size: .
V gene: TRBV7-2
D gene: TRBD1
J gene: TRBJ1-2
CDR3 DNA: TGTGCCAGCAGTTATACAGGGGACTATGGCTACACCTTC
CDR3 protein: CASSYTGDYGYTF